These 30 T cell receptor beta chains were sequenced from one sample in a study of blood T cell repertoires in COVID-19. Only in-frame clones appear in the TCRdb table, and some are missing; sequencing was by immunoSEQ multiplex PCR. Found here are tens of thousands of clones, 80% to 90% of them singletons; the top ten hold about 5%. The source material was peripheral blood. These receptors were taken from a woman older than 75 with acute or convalescent COVID-19.

The V and J genes are TRBV27 and TRBJ2-7, with a weak D call TRBD1 (5 bases). This CDR3 is 13 amino acids long. Germline values: CDR1 MNHEY, CDR2 SMNVEV (reference sequence). V lost 5 bases and J lost 1, with 9 bases in between. CDR3 coding DNA: TGTGCCAGCAGTACCGACAGTTCCTACGAGCAGTACTTC. It yields the protein CASSTDSSYEQYF.

V usage is TRBV12-3 or TRBV12-4 and J usage is TRBJ1-2, with D possibly being TRBD1 (6 bases). There are 12 residues in the CDR3. Trimming stripped 6 bases from V and 4 bases from J, with 9 bases between. This CDR3 is CASSQDSYGYTF. DNA for the CDR3: TGTGCCAGCAGCCAGGACAGCTATGGCTACACCTTC.

The chain is built from TRBV9 and TRBJ1-6; D unclear. The CDR3 is 15 residues long. Trimming cost V 0 bases and J 8 bases, with 12 bases left between them. Germline loops: CDR1 SGDLS, CDR2 YYNGEE. The CDR3 loop reads CASSVASGSDSPLHF. In nucleotides, the CDR3 is TGTGCCAGCAGCGTAGCCAGCGGATCCGATTCACCCCTCCACTTT.

The chain uses TRBV10-2 and TRBJ1-5; no firm D call. The CDR3 loop spans 14 amino acids. Germline CDR1 and CDR2: WSHSY and SAAADI. Trimming stripped 0 bases from V and 4 bases from J, with 7 bases between. The CDR3 spells CASSESGLNQPQHF. The CDR3 region has the DNA TGCGCCAGCAGTGAGTCCGGTTTAAATCAGCCCCAGCATTTT.

This clone showed up just once. The gene calls are TRBV30 and TRBJ2-7; D remains ambiguous. Germline V lookup: CDR1 GTSNPN, CDR2 SVGIG (reference sequence). This CDR3 spans 12 amino acids. The germline V and J ends were trimmed by 0 bases and 7 bases, with 10 bases remaining between them. The chain's CDR3 is CAWSVPVSEQYF. In DNA form, the CDR3 reads TGTGCCTGGAGTGTACCGGTTAGTGAGCAGTACTTC.

The chain carries TRBV3-1 (or the pseudogene TRBV3-2) and TRBJ1-4; no clear D. The CDR3 extends over 13 amino acids. The germline V gene encodes CDR1 LGHDT and CDR2 YNNKEL (reference sequence). V was clipped by 1 base and J by 8 bases, with 8 bases between them. Written as DNA, the CDR3 is TGTGCCAGCAGCCAAGGGAGTCCGGAAAAACTGTTTTTT. Amino acids: CASSQGSPEKLFF.

The V call is TRBV28, the J call TRBJ1-3; a weak D match, TRBD1 (5 bases). With 4 bases removed from V and 0 bases from J, the gap between germline ends came to 16 bases. The CDR3 contains 17 residues. CDR1 MDHEN and CDR2 SYDVKM come from the germline V gene. The CDR3 nucleotides read TGTGCCAGCAGTTCTCCTCTCGCGGGGGGCTCTGGAAACACCATATATTTT. This encodes CASSSPLAGGSGNTIYF.

The V call is TRBV19, the J call TRBJ2-7; 9 positions agree with TRBD2. Germline lookup yields CDR1 LNHDA and CDR2 SQIVND (reference sequence). The CDR3 runs to 17 residues. Trimming took 5 bases from V and 3 from J; bases not matched to a gene: 14. CDR3 protein: CASSPYRSSGRNYEQYF. Written as DNA, the CDR3 is TGTGCCAGTAGTCCCTATCGGAGTAGCGGGAGAAACTACGAGCAGTACTTC.

The chain employs TRBV6-2 or TRBV6-3 and TRBJ1-1; unclear D gene. Trimming took 4 bases from V and 7 from J, leaving 19 bases between them. There are 15 residues in the CDR3. Germline-derived CDR1 and CDR2 are MNHEY and SVGEGT. CDR3 loop: CASSFRGSSDIEAFF. The CDR3, as DNA: TGTGCCAGCAGTTTCCGAGGGTCGTCCGACATTGAAGCTTTCTTT.

The genes are TRBV5-1 and TRBJ2-2; D gene unclear. The germline V gene has CDR1 SGHRS and CDR2 YFSETQ. The CDR3 spans 16 residues. Trimming took off 0 bases at V and 9 bases at J, with 18 bases between the two ends. The CDR3 DNA sequence: TGCGCCAGCAGCTTGGTGCCGGAGTACGGCGCCCGGGAGCTGTTTTTT. Residues: CASSLVPEYGARELFF.

This chain links TRBV13 with TRBJ1-2, with a tentative D call TRBD1 (5 bases). The germline V gene has CDR1 PRHDT and CDR2 FYEKMQ (reference sequence). V lost 5 bases and J lost 7, with 20 bases in between. The CDR3 has 15 residues. CDR3 in DNA: TGTGCCAGCAGCGCTATCTCCAGGGCTCAGTCTGGCTACACCTTC. Translating it yields CASSAISRAQSGYTF.

The chain has TRBV2 and TRBJ1-2; tentatively, D is TRBD1 (6 bases). Germline values: CDR1 SNHLY, CDR2 FYNNEI. Trimming took off 6 bases at V and 4 bases at J, with 9 bases between the two ends. This CDR3 region has 12 residues. The CDR3 sequence is CASRGQFYGYTF. CDR3 DNA: TGTGCCAGCAGAGGACAGTTCTATGGCTACACCTTC.

The table lists this clone with a count of one. This chain connects TRBV5-6 to TRBJ1-5, with a possible D match to TRBD1 (5 bases). The CDR3 has 15 residues. Germline V gene data show CDR1 as SGHDT and CDR2 as YYEEEE. Trimming pared 4 bases from V and 2 bases from J, leaving 13 bases between. CDR3: CASSREGAGNQPQHF. DNA of the CDR3: TGTGCCAGCAGCAGGGAAGGGGCTGGCAATCAGCCCCAGCATTTT. Supplemented by reference TRBV5-6 and TRBJ1-5, the full variable domain reads DAGVTQSPTHLIKTRGQQVTLRCSPKSGHDTVSWYQQALGQGPQFIFQYYEEEERQRGNFPDRFSGHQFPNYSSELNVNALLLGDSALYLCASSREGAGNQPQHFGDGTRLSIL.

The chain is built from TRBV30 and TRBJ1-1; unclear D gene. Germline assignment: CDR1 GTSNPN and CDR2 SVGIG (reference sequence). This CDR3 comprises 15 residues. The V and J ends lost 0 bases and 0 bases respectively, with 11 bases between them. The CDR3 sequence is CAWSVRTFLNTEAFF. The CDR3 bases are TGTGCCTGGAGTGTCCGGACTTTCCTGAACACTGAAGCTTTCTTT.

The rearrangement uses TRBV19 and TRBJ1-2; D is unclear. CDR3 size: 13 residues. V was cut by 5 bases and J by 5 bases, with 12 bases left in between. Germline loops: CDR1 LNHDA, CDR2 SQIVND (reference sequence). In DNA, the CDR3 is TGTGCCAGTAGTCTACCGGGATGGTATGGCTACACCTTC. Translation: CASSLPGWYGYTF.

This chain uses TRBV19 with TRBJ2-1; 13 bases are shared with TRBD2. J was trimmed by 6 bases and V by 8 bases; bases with no gene match: 4. The CDR3 loop spans 14 amino acids. Per germline, CDR1 LNHDA and CDR2 SQIVND (reference sequence). CDR3 bases: TGTGCCAGTTTGGGGACTAGCGGGACCAATGAGCAGTTCTTC. Protein sequence: CASLGTSGTNEQFF.

The rearrangement joins TRBV7-9 to TRBJ1-1, with 9 bases that match TRBD1. The CDR3 contains 17 residues. Germline loops: CDR1 SEHNR, CDR2 FQNEAQ (reference sequence). V lost 5 bases, J lost 4 bases, and 14 bases stayed unmatched. For the CDR3, the DNA is TGTGCCAGCAGCAACCCGGGACAGGGTGGTAAGAGCACTGAAGCTTTCTTT. It translates to CASSNPGQGGKSTEAFF.

The count of this clone is one. V and J are TRBV10-3 and TRBJ1-3, with D possibly matching TRBD1 (6 bases). The CDR3 is made up of 14 amino acids. Germline CDR1 reads ENHRY; CDR2 reads SYGVKD. V lost 3 bases, J lost 0 bases, and 6 bases lay in between. In DNA form, the CDR3 reads TGTGCCATCAGTGACAGGGGCTCTGGAAACACCATATATTTT. It specifies CAISDRGSGNTIYF.

This clone was counted between two and nine times. J is TRBJ1-3 and V is TRBV7-9, with unresolved D. V dropped 0 bases and J dropped 1 base, with 7 bases sitting between them. The CDR3 extends over 15 amino acids. Germline loops: CDR1 SEHNR, CDR2 FQNEAQ (reference sequence). The CDR3 region has the DNA TGTGCCAGCAGCTTAGCGACGCGGTCTGGAAACACCATATATTTT. Encoded protein: CASSLATRSGNTIYF.

This clone has more than one count but fewer than ten. J is TRBJ2-2 and V is TRBV5-1; 11 bases align to TRBD2. V shed 5 bases and J 5 bases; nucleotides not matched to a gene: 14. Looked up from germline, CDR1 is SGHRS and CDR2 is YFSETQ. This CDR3 comprises 18 residues. The CDR3 is CASSRLAGGPGETGELFF. CDR3 in DNA: TGCGCCAGCAGTAGGCTAGCGGGGGGCCCAGGGGAGACCGGGGAGCTGTTTTTT.

The chain has TRBV25-1 and TRBJ1-2; possible D gene TRBD1, 5 bases. The CDR3 sequence is 13 residues long. The germline V and J ends were trimmed by 2 bases and 5 bases, with 9 bases remaining between them. Germline CDR1 and CDR2: MGHDK and SYGVNS. The CDR3, as DNA: TGTGCCAGCAGTGAAGGGGGAGGGTATGGCTACACCTTC. Translating gives CASSEGGGYGYTF.

This rearrangement joins TRBV3-1 (or the pseudogene TRBV3-2) to TRBJ1-1; tentatively, D is TRBD1 (6 bases). CDR3 length: 14 amino acids. Germline-derived CDR1 and CDR2 are LGHDT and YNNKEL (reference sequence). Trimming stripped 2 bases from V and 4 bases from J, with 11 bases between. The CDR3 loop reads CASSQRTVGTEAFF. Written as DNA, the CDR3 is TGTGCCAGCAGCCAACGGACAGTAGGCACTGAAGCTTTCTTT.

V usage is TRBV5-4 and J usage is TRBJ1-2; 8 nucleotides line up with TRBD1. Germline V CDR1 and CDR2: SGHNT, YYREEE (reference sequence). V lost 4 bases, J lost 8 bases, and 10 bases stayed unmatched. This CDR3 contains 14 residues. The DNA for the CDR3 is TGTGCCAGCAGCCAAGGACAGGGCTGGGGGGGCTACACCTTC. Its translation is CASSQGQGWGGYTF.

The chain joins TRBV5-4 to TRBJ2-7; D possibly corresponds to TRBD2 (7 bases). Trimming took 5 bases from V and 0 from J, leaving 18 bases between them. The CDR3 is 16 residues long. Germline CDR1 and CDR2: SGHNT and YYREEE (reference sequence). The DNA for the CDR3 is TGTGCCAGCAGTCTAGGGGGGGTGCTGAGCTCCTACGAGCAGTACTTC. Translation: CASSLGGVLSSYEQYF.

The chain carries TRBV4-1 and TRBJ2-2; 7 bases fit TRBD1. The CDR3 is made up of 18 amino acids. CDR1 is MGHRA, CDR2 YSYEKL, per germline. Trimming removed 0 bases from V and 4 bases from J; junction bases left unmatched: 11. The CDR3 reads CASSQEVVAGGSTGELFF. In nucleotides, the CDR3 is TGCGCCAGCAGCCAAGAAGTTGTGGCAGGGGGATCCACCGGGGAGCTGTTTTTT.

The rearrangement links TRBV6-1 to TRBJ1-2, with 9 bases aligning to TRBD1. The V segment lost 3 bases and the J segment 2 bases; nucleotides outside the gene matches: 7. The germline CDR1 and CDR2 sequences are MNHNS and SASEGT. The CDR3 contains 16 residues. CDR3 residues: CASSDNRGLSNYGYTF. The CDR3 nucleotides read TGTGCCAGCAGTGATAACAGGGGGCTAAGCAACTATGGCTACACCTTC.

The chain has TRBV15 and TRBJ2-5, with 7 positions matching TRBD1. CDR1 LNHNV and CDR2 YYDKDF come from the germline V gene (reference sequence). This CDR3 comprises 14 residues. V was clipped by 5 bases and J by 3 bases; unmatched bases: 6. CDR3 DNA: TGTGCCACCAGCCTACTGGACAGGAAAGAGACCCAGTACTTC. This sequence encodes CATSLLDRKETQYF. Drawing the rest from reference TRBV15 and TRBJ2-5, the complete variable domain is DAMVIQNPRYQVTQFGKPVTLSCSQTLNHNVMYWYQQKSSQAPKLLFHYYDKDFNNEADTPDNFQSRRPNTSFCFLDIRSPGLGDTAMYLCATSLLDRKETQYFGPGTRLLVL.

In nucleotides, the CDR3 is TGTGCCAGCAGTTATAGCGGGGGGGCCTACGAGCAGTACTTC. As protein: CASSYSGGAYEQYF. The gene calls are TRBV3-1 (or the pseudogene TRBV3-2) and TRBJ2-7; TRBD2 agrees at 11 bases. There are 14 residues in the CDR3. Unmatched junction bases numbered 3, after V lost 6 bases and J lost 2 bases. The V gene's germline CDR1 is LGHDT and CDR2 YNNKEL (reference sequence).

This rearrangement joins TRBV6-1 to TRBJ2-2, with 10 bases identical to TRBD2. Per germline, CDR1 MNHNS and CDR2 SASEGT. J gave up 1 base and V 2 bases, and 10 bases lay outside the gene matches. CDR3 length: 19 amino acids. The CDR3 bases are TGTGCCAGCAGTGAAAGATACTGGGCTAGCGGGAGGAACACCGGGGAGCTGTTTTTT. It specifies CASSERYWASGRNTGELFF.

V and J are TRBV2 and TRBJ1-1; D call uncertain. CDR1 is SNHLY, CDR2 FYNNEI, per germline. This CDR3 has 12 amino acids. With 6 bases removed from V and 7 bases from J, the gap between germline ends came to 12 bases. The CDR3 DNA sequence: TGTGCCAGCAGGTCCGGTGCGCGTGAAGCTTTCTTT. Translating it yields CASRSGAREAFF.